These 23 T cell receptor beta chains share one sample of origin, sequenced in a study of CD8 T cells in ankylosing spondylitis. One entry per CDR3 protein, called by TCRdb with MiXCR from the 5' RACE reads. The table lists more than 60,000 distinct CDR3 sequences, about 5.7% of them singletons. The sample comprised blood, either unsorted or a sorted T cell fraction (not recorded which). The source is a male donor with ankylosing spondylitis or in good health (not recorded which).

As to this clonotype: At one end, the junction sequence differs from germline, possibly due to a read error. The rearrangement links TRBV10-3 to TRBJ1-2; no firm D call. CDR1 and CDR2 from the germline V gene are ENHRY and SYGVKD. The CDR3 is 14 residues long. The CDR3 sequence is CAISESWDNSGYTF. The CDR3 region has the DNA TGTGCCATCAGTGAGTCGTGGGATAACTCTGGCTACACCTTC.

This clonotype was detected many times. The chain combines TRBV7-3 with TRBJ2-5; 7 bases align to TRBD2. CDR1 and CDR2 (germline): SGHTA, FQGTGA. V trimming: 5 bases; J trimming: 5 bases; junction bases outside the gene matches: 11. The CDR3 runs 15 residues. The CDR3 spells CASSPTPGGWETQYF. Written as DNA, the CDR3 is TGTGCCAGCAGCCCCACACCCGGGGGGTGGGAGACCCAGTACTTC.

This clonotype was picked up many times. This chain uses TRBV20-1 with TRBJ2-2; D uncertain. The CDR3 is 16 amino acids. V was clipped by 0 bases and J by 0 bases, with 11 bases between them. Germline loops: CDR1 DFQATT, CDR2 SNEGSKA (reference sequence). The DNA for the CDR3 is TGCAGTGCTAGAGATGGACGGAGTACGAACACCGGGGAGCTGTTTTTT. Translated: CSARDGRSTNTGELFF.

This clonotype has ten or more counts. The genes are TRBV27 and TRBJ1-5; perhaps TRBD1 as D (6 bases). Germline V gene lookup returns CDR1 MNHEY and CDR2 SMNVEV (reference sequence). V shed 6 bases and J shed 7 bases, with 16 bases lying between them. The CDR3 is 14 residues long. The CDR3 here is CASSRSGGSQPQHF. CDR3 bases: TGTGCCAGCAGCCGATCGGGGGGCTCGCAGCCCCAGCATTTT.

This clonotype was observed at least ten times. The chain couples TRBV10-3 to TRBJ2-2; TRBD2 is a possible D gene (5 bases). V was trimmed by 3 bases and J by 7 bases, leaving 18 bases between them. The CDR3 is made up of 16 amino acids. Germline loops: CDR1 ENHRY, CDR2 SYGVKD. This CDR3 reads CAISDLEASLGGELFF. CDR3 nucleotides: TGTGCCATCAGTGATTTGGAGGCCTCATTAGGCGGGGAGCTGTTTTTT.

This clonotype was counted ten times or more. The chain recombines TRBV18 with TRBJ2-3, with 8 bases matching TRBD1. Germline V gene lookup returns CDR1 KGHSH and CDR2 LQKENI. Germline trimming cut 2 bases from V and 4 bases from J; bases unmatched to any gene: 2. The CDR3 runs 14 residues. DNA of the CDR3: TGTGCCAGCTCACCAGTACAGGGGGCAGATACGCAGTATTTT. Encoded protein: CASSPVQGADTQYF.

This clonotype was counted ten times or more. The rearrangement joins TRBV7-9 to TRBJ2-7; tentatively, D is TRBD1 (5 bases). Trimming took off 7 bases at V and 5 bases at J, with 9 bases between the two ends. CDR1 SEHNR and CDR2 FQNEAQ come from the germline V gene (reference sequence). The CDR3 runs to 11 residues. CDR3 nucleotide sequence: TGTGCCAGCACCCCAGGGAACGAGCAGTACTTC. This translates into CASTPGNEQYF.

This clonotype was counted at least ten times. The chain employs TRBV9 and TRBJ2-1; 10 nucleotides line up with TRBD1. Germline CDR1 reads SGDLS; CDR2 reads YYNGEE. The CDR3 consists of 14 residues. V lost 5 bases to trimming and J lost 7 bases; unmatched junction nucleotides: 6. The CDR3 sequence: CASSGQGVVNEQFF. DNA for the CDR3: TGTGCCAGCAGTGGACAGGGGGTTGTTAATGAGCAGTTCTTC.

This clonotype was counted ten times or more. This chain uses TRBV7-6 with TRBJ2-2; D ambiguous. Germline V gene data show CDR1 as SGHVS and CDR2 as FNYEAQ. With 5 bases removed from V and 4 bases from J, the gap between germline ends came to 8 bases. The CDR3 sequence is 13 residues long. DNA for the CDR3: TGTGCCAGCAGCCGAAGAGTCACCGGGGAGCTGTTTTTT. This codes for CASSRRVTGELFF.

There are many counts of this clonotype. This rearrangement joins TRBV7-2 to TRBJ2-7; TRBD2 matches 13 bases. Germline V lookup: CDR1 SGHTA, CDR2 FQGNSA. The CDR3 sequence is 14 residues long. Germline trimming cut 5 bases from V and 6 bases from J; bases unmatched to any gene: 4. In DNA form, the CDR3 reads TGTGCCAGCAGCCGGGGGACTAGCGGGGCCGAGCAGTACTTC. This codes for CASSRGTSGAEQYF.

This clonotype came up many times. This chain uses TRBV5-1 with TRBJ1-1; D is uncertain. Trimming took off 2 bases at V and 1 base at J, with 12 bases between the two ends. CDR3 length: 15 amino acids. Germline CDR1 reads SGHRS; CDR2 reads YFSETQ. The DNA for the CDR3 is TGCGCCAGCAGCTTAGAGAGTCTAAAGAACACTGAAGCTTTCTTT. Its protein is CASSLESLKNTEAFF.

Many counts were recorded for this clonotype. V gene TRBV20-1 combines with J gene TRBJ2-7; D perhaps matches TRBD1 (5 bases). The CDR3 length is 16 residues. V lost 5 bases to trimming and J lost 7 bases, with 27 bases between them. Per the germline V gene, CDR1 is DFQATT and CDR2 is SNEGSKA (reference sequence). CDR3 in DNA: TGCAGTGCTCTAACCGACTCAGGGATTCCAATGGGGGAGCAGTACTTC. This codes for CSALTDSGIPMGEQYF.

This clonotype was seen ten or more times. The V gene is TRBV28, the J gene TRBJ1-5; TRBD1 aligns across 7 bases. The CDR3 runs to 15 residues. CDR1 and CDR2 (germline): MDHEN, SYDVKM. Trimming took 4 bases from V and 5 from J; bases not matched to a gene: 8. The CDR3 loop reads CASSSPGGGHQPQHF. The CDR3 nucleotides are TGTGCCAGCAGTTCCCCAGGGGGTGGCCATCAGCCCCAGCATTTT.

This clonotype was recorded at least ten times. The chain recombines TRBV29-1 with TRBJ2-1, with a tentative D call TRBD1 (6 bases). CDR1 is SQVTM, CDR2 ANQGSEA, per germline. This CDR3 comprises 14 residues. V dropped 1 base and J dropped 3 bases, with 10 bases sitting between them. Here the CDR3 reads CSVEGTELYNEQFF. CDR3 nucleotides: TGCAGCGTTGAAGGGACAGAACTCTACAATGAGCAGTTCTTC.

This clonotype has at least ten counts. The chain uses TRBV15 and TRBJ2-2, with D uncertain. Germline V gene lookup returns CDR1 LNHNV and CDR2 YYDKDF (reference sequence). V was clipped by 0 bases and J by 4 bases, with 0 bases between them. CDR3 length: 12 residues. The CDR3 DNA reads as TGTGCCACCAGCAGAGACACCGGGGAGCTGTTTTTT. It specifies CATSRDTGELFF.

The V and J genes are TRBV5-1 and TRBJ2-7, with 7 positions matching TRBD2. V trimming: 2 bases; J trimming: 6 bases; junction bases outside the gene matches: 5. This CDR3 is 13 amino acids long. Germline V gene data show CDR1 as SGHRS and CDR2 as YFSETQ. The CDR3 region has the DNA TGCGCCAGCAGCTTCGCATCGGGAGGCGAGCAGTACTTC. Protein product: CASSFASGGEQYF.

This clonotype was counted many times. The chain couples TRBV5-1 to TRBJ2-5, with D possibly TRBD2 on 7 matching bases. The CDR3 consists of 14 residues. The V end lost 0 bases, the J end lost 4 bases, and 10 bases lay between the germline ends. Germline-derived CDR1 and CDR2 are SGHRS and YFSETQ. The CDR3 bases are TGCGCCAGCAGCTTGGACAGGGAGGGAGAGACCCAGTACTTC. As protein: CASSLDREGETQYF.

This clonotype has a count of ten or more. The chain links TRBV5-1 to TRBJ2-6; D is ambiguous. The germline V gene encodes CDR1 SGHRS and CDR2 YFSETQ. Trimming took 4 bases from V and 0 from J, leaving 8 bases between them. The CDR3 has 15 residues. The chain's CDR3 is CASSADSSGANVLTF. In DNA, the CDR3 is TGCGCCAGCAGCGCAGATAGCTCTGGGGCCAACGTCCTGACTTTC.

In this sample, this clonotype turned up a few times. V is TRBV20-1 and J is TRBJ1-4; perhaps TRBD1 as D (5 bases). The germline V and J ends were trimmed by 0 bases and 8 bases, with 13 bases remaining between them. The CDR3 runs 14 residues. In germline, CDR1 is DFQATT, CDR2 SNEGSKA (reference sequence). DNA for the CDR3: TGCAGTGCTAGAGATACGGGGGTGGTCGAAAAACTGTTTTTT. Its protein is CSARDTGVVEKLFF.

This clonotype was detected ten times or more. The chain carries TRBV11-2 and TRBJ2-7; 7 bases agree with TRBD1. The CDR3 totals 11 residues. The V and J ends lost 11 bases and 5 bases, in that order; junction bases with no gene match: 6. Germline assignment: CDR1 SGHAT and CDR2 FQNNGV. The CDR3 region is CASRQGHEQYF. The DNA of the CDR3 is TGTGCCTCCCGACAGGGCCACGAGCAGTACTTC.

This clonotype came up many times. The chain recombines TRBV3-1 with TRBJ2-7; 10 positions match TRBD2. J lost 5 bases, V lost 5 bases, and 6 bases had no gene match. The CDR3 runs 14 residues. Germline V gene data show CDR1 as LGHDT and CDR2 as YNNKEL (reference sequence). In nucleotides, the CDR3 is TGTGCCAGCAGCTCTCTAGCGGGGGTGGACGAGCAGTACTTC. Translating gives CASSSLAGVDEQYF.

This clonotype appeared many times. The chain has TRBV11-2 and TRBJ2-7, with 7 bases fitting TRBD2. After removal of 1 base from V and 5 bases from J, the junction contained 5 bases not matched to a gene. The germline V gene has CDR1 SGHAT and CDR2 FQNNGV. This CDR3 has 14 residues. CDR3 sequence (DNA): TGTGCCAGCAGCTTAGTGGGGGGGATCGACGAGCAGTACTTC. Encoded protein: CASSLVGGIDEQYF. Combining the CDR3 with reference TRBV11-2 and TRBJ2-7 gives the whole variable domain EAGVAQSPRYKIIEKRQSVAFWCNPISGHATLYWYQQILGQGPKLLIQFQNNGVVDDSQLPKDRFSAERLKGVDSTLKIQPAKLEDSAVYLCASSLVGGIDEQYFGPGTRLTVT.

This clonotype was recorded at least ten times. The chain has TRBV24-1 and TRBJ2-1; D not certain. The germline V and J ends were trimmed by 6 bases and 7 bases, with 15 bases remaining between them. Per germline, CDR1 KGHDR and CDR2 SFDVKD. This CDR3 has 14 amino acids. CDR3 bases: TGTGCCACCAGTCTTTCCTTTGCCACAAATGAGCAGTTCTTC. Its protein product is CATSLSFATNEQFF.